Shown below are 5 T cell receptor beta chains from a single sample sequenced in a study of blood T cells in healthy people across ages. With a J-beta primer mix and a sample-barcoded 5' primer, a second PCR ran about 7 to 12 cycles. TCRdb processed the 5' RACE reads anew with MiXCR; each CDR3 protein has one entry. The top ten clones hold 20% to 25% of a sample with 730,000 or so distinct CDR3 sequences, about 42% of them seen once. Sequenced sample: blood. The receptors shown here come from a woman aged 60-70 years in good health.

The chain is built from TRBV7-2 and TRBJ2-5, with D possibly TRBD2 on 5 matching bases. The J call may not be correct, given that the DNA end is closer to TRBJ2-7. This CDR3 comprises 11 residues. Per the germline V gene, CDR1 is SGHTA and CDR2 is FQGNSA. CDR3 sequence (DNA): TGTGCCAGCAGGCGAGAGGGCGAGCAGTACTTC. It translates to CASRREGEQYF.

The chain employs TRBV20-1 and TRBJ2-5, with D maybe TRBD1 (5 bases). TRBJ2-7 explains the end of the DNA better; the J call may be wrong. The CDR3 length is 12 residues. Germline lookup yields CDR1 DFQATT and CDR2 SNEGSKA (reference sequence). The CDR3, as DNA: TGCAGTGCTAGGGGGCGACAGAACGAGCAGTACTTC. Its translation: CSARGRQNEQYF.

This clonotype has a handful of counts. The J gene is TRBJ2-3, the V gene TRBV11-1, with TRBD2 matching 15 bases. The germline CDR1 and CDR2 sequences are SGHAT and FQDESV (reference sequence). The CDR3 loop spans 21 amino acids. With V trimmed by 2 bases and J by 2 bases, 14 bases remained unmatched. The CDR3 sequence is CASSLQGMGTSGRTNTDTQYF. The CDR3 nucleotides read TGTGCCAGCAGCTTACAGGGTATGGGGACTAGCGGGAGGACCAACACAGATACGCAGTATTTT.

This clonotype appeared a single time. The J gene is TRBJ2-1, the V gene TRBV5-4, with TRBD1 matching 9 bases. The J call may not be correct, given that the DNA end is closer to TRBJ2-7. Germline V gene data show CDR1 as SGHNT and CDR2 as YYREEE (reference sequence). The CDR3 consists of 16 residues. The CDR3: CASRTGQGSSYNEQYF. Written as DNA, the CDR3 is TGTGCCAGCAGGACGGGACAGGGAAGCTCCTACAATGAGCAGTACTTC.

The chain is built from TRBV9 and TRBJ2-3; the D gene is possibly TRBD2 (5 bases). Trimming cost V 1 base and J 3 bases, with 9 bases left between them. Germline CDR1 is SGDLS and CDR2 is YYNGEE. The CDR3 runs to 14 residues. The CDR3 loop is CASSVSSATDTQYF. The DNA of the CDR3 is TGTGCCAGCAGCGTAAGTAGCGCTACAGATACGCAGTATTTT.